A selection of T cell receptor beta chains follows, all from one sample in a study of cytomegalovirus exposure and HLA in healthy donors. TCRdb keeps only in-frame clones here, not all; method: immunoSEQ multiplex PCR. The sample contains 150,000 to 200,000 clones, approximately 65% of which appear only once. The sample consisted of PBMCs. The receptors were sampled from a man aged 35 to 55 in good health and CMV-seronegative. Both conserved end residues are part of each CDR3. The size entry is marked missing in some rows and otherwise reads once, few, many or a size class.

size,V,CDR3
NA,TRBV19,CASSMTGQVAQKLFF
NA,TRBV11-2,CASSLGRFGGGTQETQYF
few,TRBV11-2,CASSYRMRLLGANVLTF
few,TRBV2,CASSPGQSTQPQHF
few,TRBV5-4,CASSLAGARGGYTF
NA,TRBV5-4,CASTTGGLAGETQYF
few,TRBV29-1,CSAGDRDGYGYTF
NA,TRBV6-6,CASSTRTGANEKLFF
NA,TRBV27,CASSLRNSPLHF
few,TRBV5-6,CASSLIETGGYGYTF
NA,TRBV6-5,CASSYSGLTGDSPLHF
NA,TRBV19,CASSRGSGGGYNEQFF
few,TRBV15,CATSRDQGFYEQYF
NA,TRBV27,CASRPPGQGVYEQYF
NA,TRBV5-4,CASSSGGGGGEAFF
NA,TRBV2,CASSVGEVAFF
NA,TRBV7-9,CASSLATFNRETQYF
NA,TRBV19,CATRPGLGVNEQFF
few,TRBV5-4,CASSSPAGQIQETQYF
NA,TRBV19,CASSKTDSGANVLTF
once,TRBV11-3,CASSLAGGGNEQFF
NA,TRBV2,CASSEWATETQYF
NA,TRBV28,CASSSNRGGYQPQHF
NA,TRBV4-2,CASNPSGYSETQYF
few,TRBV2,CASTIGTYEQYF
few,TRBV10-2,CASSEGLGYTF
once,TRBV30,CAWSIGKRANEQFF
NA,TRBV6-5,CASSYSRGYGYTF
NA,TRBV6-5,CASSSSVAQPQHF
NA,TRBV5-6,CASSGIPGLADTQYF
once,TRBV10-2,CASSDRGSDYGYTF
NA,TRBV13,CASSPGLAGVPYEQYF
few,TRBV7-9,CASSTPWVRQGIDNEQFF
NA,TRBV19,CASSMIFTDSTNYGYTF
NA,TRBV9,CASSRWLQGGETQYF
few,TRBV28,CASSFNFGGIGGEAKNIQYF
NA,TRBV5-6,CASSLGTGGGEKLFF
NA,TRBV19,CASSFTGTANNEQFF
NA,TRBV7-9,CASKGGGGTGELFF
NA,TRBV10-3,CAISAGLAGAFGDTQYF
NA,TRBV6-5,CASTGTSGGPDPQYF
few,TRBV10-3,CAIGERDLAKNIQYF
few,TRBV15,CATSRRQGPSGNTIYF
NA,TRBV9,CASSEVSSYNEQFF
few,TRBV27,CASSFKPLLGLYEQYF
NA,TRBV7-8,CASSLVPGVGQPQHF
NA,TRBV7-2,CASSPLGGGYEQYF
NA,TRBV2,CASSTSGDEQYF
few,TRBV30,CAWSVPLPGGYTF
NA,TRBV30,CAWSRQGNEKLFF
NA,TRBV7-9,CASSLGTSGTSSYNEQFF
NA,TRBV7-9,CASSLTSWDEQFF
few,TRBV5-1,CASSWTGGWEQYF
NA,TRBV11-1,CASSLGSTGELFF
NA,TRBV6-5,CASSLQGYEQYF
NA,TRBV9,CASSVGGSEQYF
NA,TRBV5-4,CASSLAAGIYEQYF